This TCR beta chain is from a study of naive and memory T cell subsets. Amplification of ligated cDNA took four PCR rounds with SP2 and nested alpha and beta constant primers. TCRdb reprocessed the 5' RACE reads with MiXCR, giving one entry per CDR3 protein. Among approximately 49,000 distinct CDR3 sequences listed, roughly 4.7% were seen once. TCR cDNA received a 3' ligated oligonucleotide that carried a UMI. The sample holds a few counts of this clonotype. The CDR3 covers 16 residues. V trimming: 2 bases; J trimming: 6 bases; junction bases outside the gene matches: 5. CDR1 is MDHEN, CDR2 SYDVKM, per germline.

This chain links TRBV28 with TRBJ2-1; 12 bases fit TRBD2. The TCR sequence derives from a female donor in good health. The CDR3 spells CASSLLAGGCLNEQFF. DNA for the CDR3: TGTGCCAGCAGTTTACTAGCGGGAGGGTGCCTCAATGAGCAGTTCTTC.